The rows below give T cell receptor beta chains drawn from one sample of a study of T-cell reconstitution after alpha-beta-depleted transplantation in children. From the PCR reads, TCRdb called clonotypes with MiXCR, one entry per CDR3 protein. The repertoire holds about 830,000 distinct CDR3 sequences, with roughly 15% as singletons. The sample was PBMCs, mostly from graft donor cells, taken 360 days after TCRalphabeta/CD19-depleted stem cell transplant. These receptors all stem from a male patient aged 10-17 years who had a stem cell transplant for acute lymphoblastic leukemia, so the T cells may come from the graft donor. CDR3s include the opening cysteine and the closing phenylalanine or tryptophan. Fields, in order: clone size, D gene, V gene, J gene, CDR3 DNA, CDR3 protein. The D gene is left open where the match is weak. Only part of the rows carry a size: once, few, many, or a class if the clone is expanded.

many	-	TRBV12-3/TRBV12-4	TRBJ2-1	TGTGCCAGCAGCCTACCTTCCTACAATGAGCAGTTCTTC	CASSLPSYNEQFF
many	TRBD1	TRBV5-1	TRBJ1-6	TGCGCCAGCAGCTTGGCCCCGGGACAGCATAATTCACCCCTCCACTTT	CASSLAPGQHNSPLHF
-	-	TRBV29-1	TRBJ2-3	TGCAGCGTTGAGTTCGGCAGTACCACAGATACGCAGTATTTT	CSVEFGSTTDTQYF
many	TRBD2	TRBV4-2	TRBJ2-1	TGTGCCAGCAGCCAAGATCCCCCTGGGACTAGCGGGTACAATGAGCAGTTCTTC	CASSQDPPGTSGYNEQFF
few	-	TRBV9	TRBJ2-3	TGTGCCAGCAGCATCCTAGCTCACGGGGACACAGATACGCAGTATTTT	CASSILAHGDTDTQYF
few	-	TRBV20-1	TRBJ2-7	TGCAGTGCTGCCCAATTCGAGCGGGCCTCCTACGAGCAGTACTTC	CSAAQFERASYEQYF
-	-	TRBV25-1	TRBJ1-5	TGTGCCAGCAGTGAATTTGGGAATTTCAATCAGCCCCAGCATTTT	CASSEFGNFNQPQHF
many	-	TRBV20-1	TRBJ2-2	TGCAGTGCTAGAGGACTACCACCCAACACCGGGGAGCTGTTTTTT	CSARGLPPNTGELFF
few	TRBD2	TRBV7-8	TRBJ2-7	TGTGCCAGCAGTCAGACTAGCGAGACCTACGAGCAGTACTTC	CASSQTSETYEQYF
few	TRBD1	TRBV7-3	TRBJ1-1	TGTGCCAGCAGCCGCACAGGGGGCATCCCTGAAGCTTTCTTT	CASSRTGGIPEAFF
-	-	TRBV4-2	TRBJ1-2	TGTGCCAGCAGCGCTGGGCGGGGGCAGGATGGCTACAGCTTC	CASSAGRGQDGYSF
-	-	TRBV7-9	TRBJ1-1	TGTGCCAGCAGTTATATCCGGGCTGAAGCTTTCTTT	CASSYIRAEAFF
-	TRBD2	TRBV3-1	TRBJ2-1	TGTGCCAGCAGGAAAGGGGGGGCTAGCGGGGGCAATGAGCAGTTCTTC	CASRKGGASGGNEQFF
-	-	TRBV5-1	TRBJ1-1	TGCGCCAGCAGCTGGGGATTTGATAAGGACACTGAAGCTTTCTTT	CASSWGFDKDTEAFF
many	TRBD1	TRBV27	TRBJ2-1	TGTGCCAGCAGCCTGGGACAGGCGGGACAGGGCCTCCCCAATGAGCAGTTCTTC	CASSLGQAGQGLPNEQFF
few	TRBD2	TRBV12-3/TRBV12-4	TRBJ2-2	TGTGCCAGCAGTTCCCCCCCGGGAGGGGGGAGGGGAACCGGGGAGCTGTTTTTT	CASSSPPGGGRGTGELFF
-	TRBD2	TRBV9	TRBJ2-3	TGTGCCAGCAGCGTTCCCGGGGGGGACACAGATACGCAGTATTTT	CASSVPGGDTDTQYF
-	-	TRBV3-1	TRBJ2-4	TGTGCCAGCAGCCAGGGTCCTACCCGGACGACTCAGTACTTC	CASSQGPTRTTQYF
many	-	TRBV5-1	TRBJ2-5	TGCGCCAGCAGCCCGAGGTCCTGGGGCCCCCAAGAGACCCAGTACTTC	CASSPRSWGPQETQYF
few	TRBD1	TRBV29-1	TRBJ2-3	TGCAGCGTTGCCCCACAGGGGCAAGGCACAGATACGCAGTATTTT	CSVAPQGQGTDTQYF
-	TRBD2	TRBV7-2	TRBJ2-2	TGTGCCAGCAGCCCCAGCGGGGGGGGTGGGCGAAGGGAGCTGTTTTTT	CASSPSGGGGRRELFF
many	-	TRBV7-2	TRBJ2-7	TGTGCCAGCAGCTTAGAACAGTCCTCCTACGAGCAGTACTTC	CASSLEQSSYEQYF
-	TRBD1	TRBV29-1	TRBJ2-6	TGCAGCGTTGTCGGGACAGGGAACTCTGGGGCCAACGTCCTGACTTTC	CSVVGTGNSGANVLTF
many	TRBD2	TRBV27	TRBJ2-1	TGTGCCAGCTCACTAGCGGGAGGAGGGTATGAGCAGTTCTTC	CASSLAGGGYEQFF
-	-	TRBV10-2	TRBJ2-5	TGCGCCACCTCCGGGACCTCTCAAGAGACCCAGTACTTC	CATSGTSQETQYF
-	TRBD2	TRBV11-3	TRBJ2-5	TGTGCCAGCAGCCCCAGCGGGAGGGCCGGAGAGACCCAGTACTTC	CASSPSGRAGETQYF
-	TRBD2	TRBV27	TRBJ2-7	TGTGCCAGCAAACAAGGACTAGCGGAGGTCGGGGAGCAGTACTTC	CASKQGLAEVGEQYF
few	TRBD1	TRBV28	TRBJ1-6	TGTGCCAGCAGAAACATCCAGGGGGCGTCCTATAATTCACCCCTCCACTTT	CASRNIQGASYNSPLHF
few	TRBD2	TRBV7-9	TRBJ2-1	TGTGCCAGCAGCTTAAGAACTAGCGGGAGGAGGAGCAATGAGCAGTTCTTC	CASSLRTSGRRSNEQFF
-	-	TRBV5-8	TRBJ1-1	TGTGCCAGCAGCTTGGGGACGTGGAACACTGAAGCTTTCTTT	CASSLGTWNTEAFF
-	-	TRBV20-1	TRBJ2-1	TGCAGTGCTAGTCTTCGGGCTCCCGGGGCGAAGCAGTTCTTC	CSASLRAPGAKQFF
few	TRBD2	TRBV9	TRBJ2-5	TGTGCCAGCAGCGTAGAAATAGCGGGAGAAGAGACCCAGTACTTC	CASSVEIAGEETQYF
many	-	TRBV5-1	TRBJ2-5	TGTGCCAGCAGCTTAGGCCTCCGAGGAGAAACCCAGTACTTC	CASSLGLRGETQYF
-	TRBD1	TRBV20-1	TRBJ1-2	TGCAGTGCTAGAGGGACAGGGGATAGGAGCTATGGCTACACCTTC	CSARGTGDRSYGYTF
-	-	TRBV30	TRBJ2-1	TGTGCCTGGAGTGCGTGGACGAGCTCCTACAATGAGCAGTTCTTC	CAWSAWTSSYNEQFF
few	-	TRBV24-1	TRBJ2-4	TGTGCCACCAGTGATGGACAGAACAAAAACATTCAGTACTTC	CATSDGQNKNIQYF